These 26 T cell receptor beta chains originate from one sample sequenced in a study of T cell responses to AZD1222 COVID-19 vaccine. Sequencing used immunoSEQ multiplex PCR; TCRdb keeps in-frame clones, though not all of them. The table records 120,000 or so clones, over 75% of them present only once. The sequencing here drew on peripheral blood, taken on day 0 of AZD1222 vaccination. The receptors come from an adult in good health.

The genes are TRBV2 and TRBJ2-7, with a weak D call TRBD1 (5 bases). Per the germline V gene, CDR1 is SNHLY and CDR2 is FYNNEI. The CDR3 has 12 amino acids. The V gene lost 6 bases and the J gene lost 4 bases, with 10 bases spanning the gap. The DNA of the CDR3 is TGTGCCAGCAGGACAGATTTATACGAGCAGTACTTC. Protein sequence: CASRTDLYEQYF.

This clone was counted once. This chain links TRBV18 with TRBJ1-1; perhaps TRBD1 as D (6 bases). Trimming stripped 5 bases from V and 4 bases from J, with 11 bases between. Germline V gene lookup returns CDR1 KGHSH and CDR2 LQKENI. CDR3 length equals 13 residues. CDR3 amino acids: CASSLGHPTEAFF. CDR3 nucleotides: TGTGCCAGCTCATTGGGACACCCCACTGAAGCTTTCTTT.

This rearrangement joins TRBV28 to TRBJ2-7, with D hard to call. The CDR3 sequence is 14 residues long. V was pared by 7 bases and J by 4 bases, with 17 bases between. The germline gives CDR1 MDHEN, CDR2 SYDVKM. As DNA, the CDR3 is TGTGCCAGCACATCCGGGCTTATGCTTTACGAGCAGTACTTC. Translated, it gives CASTSGLMLYEQYF.

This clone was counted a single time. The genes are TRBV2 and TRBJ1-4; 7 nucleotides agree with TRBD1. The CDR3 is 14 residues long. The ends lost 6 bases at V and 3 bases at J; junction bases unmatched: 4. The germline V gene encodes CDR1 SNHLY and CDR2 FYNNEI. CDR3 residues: CASRDRSSNEKLFF. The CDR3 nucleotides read TGTGCCAGCAGGGACAGGAGCTCTAATGAAAAACTGTTTTTT. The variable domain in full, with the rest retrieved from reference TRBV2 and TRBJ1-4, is EPEVTQTPSHQVTQMGQEVILRCVPISNHLYFYWYRQILGQKVEFLVSFYNNEISEKSEIFDDQFSVERPDGSNFTLKIRSTKLEDSAMYFCASRDRSSNEKLFFGSGTQLSVL.

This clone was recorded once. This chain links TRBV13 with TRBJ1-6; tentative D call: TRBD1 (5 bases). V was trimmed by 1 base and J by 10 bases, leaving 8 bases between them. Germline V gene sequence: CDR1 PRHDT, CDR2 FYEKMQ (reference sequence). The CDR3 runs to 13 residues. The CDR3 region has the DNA TGTGCCAGCAGCTTAGCTACAGGCTCACCCCTCCACTTT. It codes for CASSLATGSPLHF.

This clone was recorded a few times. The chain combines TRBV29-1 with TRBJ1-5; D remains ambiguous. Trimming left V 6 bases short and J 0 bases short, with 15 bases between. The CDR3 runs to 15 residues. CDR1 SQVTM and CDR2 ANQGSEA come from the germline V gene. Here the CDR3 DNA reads TGCAGCGTGACCTTGTGGTGGGGTAGCAATCAGCCCCAGCATTTT. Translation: CSVTLWWGSNQPQHF.

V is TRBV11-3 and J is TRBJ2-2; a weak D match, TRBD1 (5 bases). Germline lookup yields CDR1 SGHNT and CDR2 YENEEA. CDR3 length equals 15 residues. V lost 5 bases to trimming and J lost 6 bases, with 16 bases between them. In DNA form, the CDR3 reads TGTGCCAGCAGCGAAGACAGCCTGGGGTCCGGGGAGCTGTTTTTT. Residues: CASSEDSLGSGELFF.

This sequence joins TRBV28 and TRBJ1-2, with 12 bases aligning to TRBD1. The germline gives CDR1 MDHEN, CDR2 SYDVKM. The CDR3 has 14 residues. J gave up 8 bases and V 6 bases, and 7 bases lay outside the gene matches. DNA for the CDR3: TGTGCCAGCAGGCCGGGACAGGGGGCGATGGGCTACACCTTC. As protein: CASRPGQGAMGYTF.

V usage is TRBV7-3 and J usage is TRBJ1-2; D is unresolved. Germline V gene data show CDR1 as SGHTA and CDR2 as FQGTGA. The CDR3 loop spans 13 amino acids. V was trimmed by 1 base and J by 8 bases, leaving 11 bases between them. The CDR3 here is CASSLNPLWGYTF. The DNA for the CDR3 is TGTGCCAGCAGCTTAAACCCACTATGGGGCTACACCTTC.

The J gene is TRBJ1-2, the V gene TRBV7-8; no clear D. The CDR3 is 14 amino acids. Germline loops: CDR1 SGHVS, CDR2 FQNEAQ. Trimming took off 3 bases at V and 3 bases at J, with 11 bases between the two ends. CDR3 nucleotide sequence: TGTGCCAGCAGCTTGTTCACCGGGGACTATGGCTACACCTTC. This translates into CASSLFTGDYGYTF.

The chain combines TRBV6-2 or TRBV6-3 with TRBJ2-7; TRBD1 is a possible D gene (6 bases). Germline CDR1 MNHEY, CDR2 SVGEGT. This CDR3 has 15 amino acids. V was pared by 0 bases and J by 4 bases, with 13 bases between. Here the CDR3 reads CASSYSGDTVYEQYF. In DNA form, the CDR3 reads TGTGCCAGCAGTTACTCAGGGGACACCGTTTACGAGCAGTACTTC.

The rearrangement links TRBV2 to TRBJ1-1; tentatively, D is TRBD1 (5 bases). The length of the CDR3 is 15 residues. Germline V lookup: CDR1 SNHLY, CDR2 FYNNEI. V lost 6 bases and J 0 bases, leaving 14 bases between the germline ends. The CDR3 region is CASREQTVMNTEAFF. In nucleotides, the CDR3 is TGTGCCAGCAGGGAACAGACAGTCATGAACACTGAAGCTTTCTTT.

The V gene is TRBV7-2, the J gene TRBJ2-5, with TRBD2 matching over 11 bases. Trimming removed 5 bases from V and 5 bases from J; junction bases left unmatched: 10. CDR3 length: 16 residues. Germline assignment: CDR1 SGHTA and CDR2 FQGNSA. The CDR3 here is CASSLTSTSGTETQYF. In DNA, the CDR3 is TGTGCCAGCAGCCTCACCTCGACTAGCGGGACGGAGACCCAGTACTTC.

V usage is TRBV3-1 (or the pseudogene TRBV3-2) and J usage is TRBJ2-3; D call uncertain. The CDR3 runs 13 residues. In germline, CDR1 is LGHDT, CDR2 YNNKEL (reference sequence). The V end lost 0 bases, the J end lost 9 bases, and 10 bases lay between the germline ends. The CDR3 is CASSQESSSTQYF. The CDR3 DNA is TGTGCCAGCAGCCAAGAATCAAGTAGCACGCAGTATTTT.

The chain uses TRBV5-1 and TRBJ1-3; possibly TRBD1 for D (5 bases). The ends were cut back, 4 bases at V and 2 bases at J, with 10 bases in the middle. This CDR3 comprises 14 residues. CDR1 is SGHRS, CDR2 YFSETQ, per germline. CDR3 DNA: TGCGCCAGCAGCACGGGGACTCCTGGAAACACCATATATTTT. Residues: CASSTGTPGNTIYF. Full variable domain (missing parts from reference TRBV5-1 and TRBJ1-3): KAGVTQTPRYLIKTRGQQVTLSCSPISGHRSVSWYQQTPGQGLQFLFEYFSETQRNKGNFPGRFSGRQFSNSRSEMNVSTLELGDSALYLCASSTGTPGNTIYFGEGSWLTVV.

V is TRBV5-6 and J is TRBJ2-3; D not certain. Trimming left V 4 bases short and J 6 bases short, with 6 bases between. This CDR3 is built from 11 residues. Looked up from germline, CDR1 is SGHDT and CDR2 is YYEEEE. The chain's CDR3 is CASSRGDTQYF. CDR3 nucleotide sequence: TGTGCCAGCAGCCGTGGGGATACGCAGTATTTT.

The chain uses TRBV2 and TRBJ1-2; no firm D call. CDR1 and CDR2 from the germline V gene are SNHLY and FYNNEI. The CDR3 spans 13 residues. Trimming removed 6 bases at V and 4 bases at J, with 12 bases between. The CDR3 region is CASSMTASYGYTF. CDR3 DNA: TGTGCCAGCAGCATGACTGCTTCCTATGGCTACACCTTC.

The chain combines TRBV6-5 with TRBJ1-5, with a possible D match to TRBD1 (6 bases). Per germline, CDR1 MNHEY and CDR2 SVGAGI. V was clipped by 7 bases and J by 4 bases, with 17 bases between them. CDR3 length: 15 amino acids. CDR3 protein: CASTRPGTQNQPQHF. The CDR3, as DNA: TGTGCCAGCACCCGCCCGGGGACACAGAATCAGCCCCAGCATTTT.

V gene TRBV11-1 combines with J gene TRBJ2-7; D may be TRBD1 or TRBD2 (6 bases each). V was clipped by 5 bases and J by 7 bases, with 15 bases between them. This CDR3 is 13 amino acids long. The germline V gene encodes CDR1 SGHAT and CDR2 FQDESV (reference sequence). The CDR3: CASSIRGLGEQYF. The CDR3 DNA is TGTGCCAGCAGCATTCGGGGGCTGGGGGAGCAGTACTTC.

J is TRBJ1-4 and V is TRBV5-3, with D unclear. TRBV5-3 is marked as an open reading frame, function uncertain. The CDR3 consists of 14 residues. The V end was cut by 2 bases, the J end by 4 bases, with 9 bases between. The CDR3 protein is CARSFCQLNEKLFF. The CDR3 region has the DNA TGTGCCAGAAGCTTCTGTCAGCTTAATGAAAAACTGTTTTTT.

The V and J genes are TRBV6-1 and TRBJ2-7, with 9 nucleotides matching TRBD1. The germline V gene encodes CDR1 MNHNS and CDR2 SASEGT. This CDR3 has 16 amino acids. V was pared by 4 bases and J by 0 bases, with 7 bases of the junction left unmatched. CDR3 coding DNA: TGTGCCAGCAGTGTCGGACAGGGGAAACCCTCCTACGAGCAGTACTTC. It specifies CASSVGQGKPSYEQYF.

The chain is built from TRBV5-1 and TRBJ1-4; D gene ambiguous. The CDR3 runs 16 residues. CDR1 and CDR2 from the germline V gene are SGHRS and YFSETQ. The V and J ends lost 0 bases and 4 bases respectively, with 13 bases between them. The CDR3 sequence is CASSLGSGNGNEKLFF. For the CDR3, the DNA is TGCGCCAGCAGCTTGGGATCGGGGAATGGTAATGAAAAACTGTTTTTT.

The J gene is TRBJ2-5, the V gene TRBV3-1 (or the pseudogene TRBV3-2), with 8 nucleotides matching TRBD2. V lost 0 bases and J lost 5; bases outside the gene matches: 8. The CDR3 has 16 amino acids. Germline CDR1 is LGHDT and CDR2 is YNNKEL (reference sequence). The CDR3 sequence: CASSQEDGRAWETQYF. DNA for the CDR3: TGTGCCAGCAGCCAAGAGGACGGGAGGGCCTGGGAGACCCAGTACTTC.

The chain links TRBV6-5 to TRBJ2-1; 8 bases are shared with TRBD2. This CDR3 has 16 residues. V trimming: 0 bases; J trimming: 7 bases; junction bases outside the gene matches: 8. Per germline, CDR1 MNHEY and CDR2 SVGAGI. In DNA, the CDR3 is TGTGCCAGCAGTTACTCGAGGGGACTAGGGAGTAATGAGCAGTTCTTC. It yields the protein CASSYSRGLGSNEQFF.

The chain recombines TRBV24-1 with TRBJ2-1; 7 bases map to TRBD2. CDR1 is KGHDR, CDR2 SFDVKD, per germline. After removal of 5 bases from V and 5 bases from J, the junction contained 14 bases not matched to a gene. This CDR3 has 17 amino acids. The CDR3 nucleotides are TGTGCCACCAGTGGTCCTAGCGGACGCCATCTGGACAATGAGCAGTTCTTC. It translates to CATSGPSGRHLDNEQFF.

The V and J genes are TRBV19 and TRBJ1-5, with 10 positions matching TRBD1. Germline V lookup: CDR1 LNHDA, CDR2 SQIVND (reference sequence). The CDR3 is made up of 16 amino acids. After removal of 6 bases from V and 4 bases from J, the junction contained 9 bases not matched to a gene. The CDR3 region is CASSQGQGVGNQPQHF. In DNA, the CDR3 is TGTGCCAGTAGCCAAGGACAGGGGGTCGGAAATCAGCCCCAGCATTTT.